The entry below describes one TCR beta chain. This clone was counted once. Its target antigen remains unknown. No base quality values were provided; no much bigger clone lies one nucleotide off. Each collaborating institution followed its own protocols to collect whole blood in K2EDTA tubes. For TCRbeta analysis, collaborator samples were shipped as frozen whole blood, as isolated PBMCs, or as DNA extracted from either sample type. The sample belongs to a study of blood T cell repertoires in COVID-19 (dated by TCRdb to the early 2020s). Context from the whole study: Samples from collaborators originated in the United States, Italy and Spain and spanned both the acute and convalescent phases of COVID-19. The material from the prospective study consisted of cDNA or gDNA derived from T cells, B-cell-depleted T cells, or PBMCs. Deeply sampled blood TCRbeta repertoires from subjects exposed to, actively infected with, or recovered from COVID-19 were included in the dataset. The repertoires were released in a freely available public database intended as a resource for research on the immune response to SARS-CoV-2. Samples were obtained from the ongoing ImmuneRACE study (first 160 participants) and from 1,000 to 1,500 subjects provided by 6 global collaborators. A de-identified subject ID, COVID-19 status, age in years and sex were almost always included in the sample metadata. Where available, HLA class I and class II types were taken from metadata supplied by the sample provider and were not determined by assay-based typing. The research as a whole found: The quantity of clinical and demographic metadata differed by source and by participant and was supplied without curation.

The immunoSEQ Assay, a bias-controlled multiplex PCR, was used to amplify TCRbeta CDR3 regions from genomic DNA. In the authors' own workflow: Nucleated cell counts per sample were estimated from amplification of reference gene primers within the assay. To quantify the absolute abundance of each unique TCRbeta CDR3 rearrangement, sequence reads were collapsed and filtered. Productive Simpson clonality was computed per sample as the square root of Simpson's diversity index over productive rearrangements. Drawn from immuneACCESS, this table holds only the in-frame rearrangements with V and J called that TCRdb kept. Clones are partly lost; checked studies trace under half to an unresolved V gene and leave the rest unexplained. V and J calls and clone size are given by that table; D and trimming were obtained from the DNA. The sample records around 160,000 clones, around 81% of which are singletons. Roughly 8.8% of the sample belongs to the ten largest clones.

The CDR3 numbers 14 residues from cysteine through phenylalanine. The read is trimmed to its CDR3 DNA, 42 bases read in frame from base 1. The germline V gene yields MNHEY for CDR1 and SVGAGI for CDR2. V gives up 2 bases and J gives up 1 base, and the segment between their germline ends measures 8 bases. This receptor was taken from a human donor with acute or convalescent COVID-19. The donor label of this sample is uncertain. The chain links TRBV6-5 with TRBJ1-1, and perhaps TRBD1 as D gene, on 5 matching bases. The source material was peripheral blood. At the DNA level, the sequence is TGTGCCAGCAGTTACGACAGCCAGAACACTGAAGCTTTCTTT. It codes for CASSYDSQNTEAFF.